This passage covers 24 T cell receptor beta chains from one sample sequenced in a study of Ad26.COV2.S vaccination and SARS-CoV-2 variants. Treatment in this sample: approximately 18 received Ad26.COV2.S at low or high dose, single or two shots; roughly five received placebo; per-sample allocation not given. Specimens were obtained on day 63 following the first vaccine or placebo injection. Assay: immunoSEQ multiplex PCR; the TCRdb copy retains only in-frame clones and omits some. The sample lists hundreds of thousands of clones, 86% seen once, with around 11% in the top ten. Here the sequenced sample was peripheral blood, taken in a trial of Ad26.COV2.S vaccine versus placebo. Receptors originate from a person aged 18-65 years who received the Ad26.COV2.S COVID-19 vaccine or a placebo.

The gene calls are TRBV10-3 and TRBJ2-7, with 8 nucleotides matching TRBD2. V trimming: 6 bases; J trimming: 0 bases; junction bases outside the gene matches: 7. The CDR3 is 15 residues long. The germline CDR1 and CDR2 sequences are ENHRY and SYGVKD. Here the CDR3 reads CAISYSGESSYEQYF. CDR3 in DNA: TGTGCCATCAGCTATAGCGGGGAAAGCTCCTACGAGCAGTACTTC.

V and J are TRBV7-9 and TRBJ1-2; a possible D gene is TRBD1 (5 bases). Trimming pared 1 base from V and 6 bases from J, leaving 12 bases between. This CDR3 has 14 amino acids. Germline loops: CDR1 SEHNR, CDR2 FQNEAQ (reference sequence). CDR3 bases: TGTGCCAGCAGCTTAGGTGCAGGGCCCCATGGCTACACCTTC. This sequence encodes CASSLGAGPHGYTF.

This clone was picked up one time. The chain employs TRBV6-4 and TRBJ1-5, with no clear D. Germline-derived CDR1 and CDR2 are MRHNA and SNTAGT. There are 13 residues in the CDR3. V lost 5 bases and J 4 bases, leaving 9 bases between the germline ends. Written as DNA, the CDR3 is TGTGCCAGCAGTTTAGACGGTAATCAGCCCCAGCATTTT. Protein product: CASSLDGNQPQHF.

The CDR3 DNA reads as TGTGCCAGCAGCCAAGAGGGGGGTCAGTCCCATGGCTACACCTTC. Translating gives CASSQEGGQSHGYTF. The V call is TRBV3-1 (or the pseudogene TRBV3-2), the J call TRBJ1-2; D perhaps matches TRBD1 (5 bases). The ends were cut back, 0 bases at V and 6 bases at J, with 14 bases in the middle. Germline loops: CDR1 LGHDT, CDR2 YNNKEL (reference sequence). CDR3 length: 15 amino acids.

V usage is TRBV5-4 and J usage is TRBJ1-2; D perhaps matches TRBD1 (6 bases). V was trimmed by 3 bases and J by 1 base, leaving 16 bases between them. There are 16 residues in the CDR3. Germline values: CDR1 SGHNT, CDR2 YYREEE (reference sequence). The CDR3 is CASSWIGGGLNYGYTF. CDR3 sequence (DNA): TGTGCCAGCAGCTGGATCGGGGGCGGACTTAACTATGGCTACACCTTC.

This clone has just one count. The chain joins TRBV5-1 to TRBJ1-2; D unresolved. V lost 1 base and J 4 bases, leaving 8 bases between the germline ends. This CDR3 has 13 residues. Germline V CDR1 and CDR2: SGHRS, YFSETQ. The CDR3 nucleotides read TGCGCCAGCAGCTTGTCAACCGTCTATGGCTACACCTTC. Its translation: CASSLSTVYGYTF.

The V call is TRBV24-1, the J call TRBJ1-2, with D maybe TRBD1 (5 bases). Germline V gene sequence: CDR1 KGHDR, CDR2 SFDVKD. This CDR3 is 13 amino acids long. V shed 2 bases and J shed 7 bases, with 10 bases lying between them. CDR3 sequence (DNA): TGTGCCACCAGTGATTCAGGGTCGGTTGGCTACACCTTC. Amino acids: CATSDSGSVGYTF.

In the case of this clone: Other DNA sequences of this sample code for an identical CDR3. The V gene is TRBV28, the J gene TRBJ1-2; 9 bases agree with TRBD1. In germline, CDR1 is MDHEN, CDR2 SYDVKM. Germline trimming cut 2 bases from V and 2 bases from J; bases unmatched to any gene: 3. This CDR3 spans 15 amino acids. This CDR3 is CASSLPGQGNYGYTF. In DNA, the CDR3 is TGTGCCAGCAGTTTACCCGGACAGGGGAACTATGGCTACACCTTC.

The chain uses TRBV5-4 and TRBJ2-7; D remains ambiguous. This CDR3 has 12 amino acids. The V gene's germline CDR1 is SGHNT and CDR2 YYREEE (reference sequence). The V gene lost 4 bases and the J gene lost 5 bases, with 10 bases spanning the gap. CDR3 coding DNA: TGTGCCAGCAGCCCGGGTCGGCACGAGCAGTACTTC. It specifies CASSPGRHEQYF. The whole variable domain, remainder taken from reference TRBV5-4 and TRBJ2-7, is ETGVTQSPTHLIKTRGQQVTLRCSSQSGHNTVSWYQQALGQGPQFIFQYYREEENGRGNFPPRFSGLQFPNYSSELNVNALELDDSALYLCASSPGRHEQYFGPGTRLTVT.

V is TRBV12-2 and J is TRBJ1-6. TRBV12-2 is a documented pseudogene. The CDR3 spans 16 residues. The CDR3 region is CASRLVGQRENSPLHF. The CDR3 DNA is TGTGCAAGTCGCTTAGTGGGGCAGCGGGAGAATTCACCCCTCCACTTT.

This clone has more than one count but fewer than ten. The chain uses TRBV7-2 and TRBJ2-7; a possible D gene is TRBD1 (6 bases). Trimming pared 8 bases from V and 1 base from J, leaving 12 bases between. The CDR3 has 13 residues. Per the germline V gene, CDR1 is SGHTA and CDR2 is FQGNSA. CDR3 sequence: CASQGTLSYEQYF. The CDR3 DNA reads as TGTGCCAGCCAGGGGACGCTATCCTACGAGCAGTACTTC.

The rearrangement uses TRBV16 and TRBJ2-5; 7 bases map to TRBD2. From germline, CDR1 is KGHSY and CDR2 FQNENV. V shed 5 bases, J shed 4 bases, and the junction held 16 bases outside the gene matches. The CDR3 has 17 residues. In nucleotides, the CDR3 is TGTGCCAGCAGCTTCTCTTTAGGCGGGAGTACTACAGAGACCCAGTACTTC. Protein product: CASSFSLGGSTTETQYF.

The chain uses TRBV9 and TRBJ1-1, with D maybe TRBD1 (5 bases). Germline assignment: CDR1 SGDLS and CDR2 YYNGEE. The CDR3 has 13 residues. V shed 2 bases and J shed 5 bases, with 10 bases lying between them. This CDR3 reads CASSVGGLTEAFF. CDR3 DNA sequence: TGTGCCAGCAGCGTGGGGGGGTTAACTGAAGCTTTCTTT.

This rearrangement joins TRBV6-5 to TRBJ2-1; 11 nucleotides line up with TRBD2. CDR1 MNHEY and CDR2 SVGAGI come from the germline V gene. This CDR3 has 14 amino acids. V was pared by 8 bases and J by 13 bases, with 13 bases of the junction left unmatched. CDR3 nucleotides: TGTGCCAGCTTCTCCGCGGGACTAGCGGTAGAACAGTTCTTC. Protein: CASFSAGLAVEQFF.

V is TRBV19 and J is TRBJ1-2; D unclear. Per the germline V gene, CDR1 is LNHDA and CDR2 is SQIVND (reference sequence). The germline V and J ends were trimmed by 3 bases and 7 bases, with 12 bases remaining between them. This CDR3 comprises 13 residues. The CDR3 reads CASSILESFGYTF. The CDR3 DNA sequence: TGTGCCAGTAGTATCCTAGAGTCCTTTGGCTACACCTTC. The variable domain in full, with the rest retrieved from reference TRBV19 and TRBJ1-2, is DGGITQSPKYLFRKEGQNVTLSCEQNLNHDAMYWYRQDPGQGLRLIYYSQIVNDFQKGDIAEGYSVSREKKESFPLTVTSAQKNPTAFYLCASSILESFGYTFGSGTRLTVV.

The V and J genes are TRBV6-6 and TRBJ2-6; 8 positions agree with TRBD1. Germline V gene sequence: CDR1 MNHNY, CDR2 SVGAGI (reference sequence). The CDR3 sequence is 18 residues long. With V trimmed by 5 bases and J by 3 bases, 12 bases remained unmatched. CDR3 in amino acids: CASSPIRQGRSGANVLTF. The DNA for the CDR3 is TGTGCCAGCAGTCCCATACGACAGGGGAGGAGTGGGGCCAACGTCCTGACTTTC.

V gene TRBV6-5 combines with J gene TRBJ2-7, with 12 bases fitting TRBD2. J gave up 3 bases and V 8 bases, and 8 bases lay outside the gene matches. In germline, CDR1 is MNHEY, CDR2 SVGAGI. This CDR3 region has 15 residues. The DNA for the CDR3 is TGTGCCAGCGGGAGACTAGCGGGGGCGGGCTACGAGCAGTACTTC. Translation: CASGRLAGAGYEQYF.

This chain links TRBV20-1 with TRBJ2-3; 8 positions agree with TRBD2. J gave up 2 bases and V 3 bases, and 4 bases lay outside the gene matches. This CDR3 has 14 residues. CDR1 is DFQATT, CDR2 SNEGSKA, per germline (reference sequence). The CDR3 DNA follows: TGCAGTGCTAGTCCTAGCGGGCTCACAGATACGCAGTATTTT. It specifies CSASPSGLTDTQYF.

The chain has TRBV5-1 and TRBJ2-1; 13 positions agree with TRBD2. This CDR3 is built from 17 residues. Germline V CDR1 and CDR2: SGHRS, YFSETQ. V shed 1 base and J 6 bases; nucleotides not matched to a gene: 7. For the CDR3, the DNA is TGCGCCAGCAGCTTGCCGGGACTAGCGGGGCCCCTCAATGAGCAGTTCTTC. Amino acid sequence: CASSLPGLAGPLNEQFF.

The chain couples TRBV4-3 to TRBJ2-2; D unresolved. Germline V gene lookup returns CDR1 LGHNA and CDR2 YSLEER. V was trimmed by 4 bases and J by 7 bases, leaving 22 bases between them. The CDR3 has 17 residues. CDR3 DNA: TGCGCCAGCAGCCCTTCGATAGCCGTGGAGTTGGACGGGGAGCTGTTTTTT. Its protein is CASSPSIAVELDGELFF.

The rearrangement links TRBV30 to TRBJ2-6, with D perhaps TRBD1 (5 bases). The CDR3 runs 15 residues. Trimming took 0 bases from V and 0 from J, leaving 6 bases between them. Looked up from germline, CDR1 is GTSNPN and CDR2 is SVGIG (reference sequence). CDR3 DNA: TGTGCCTGGAGTGTAGGGGTCTCTGGGGCCAACGTCCTGACTTTC. Its translation: CAWSVGVSGANVLTF.

The chain links TRBV7-9 to TRBJ2-2, with D perhaps TRBD2 (5 bases). Trimming cost V 5 bases and J 4 bases, with 17 bases left between them. The CDR3 extends over 16 amino acids. Germline-derived CDR1 and CDR2 are SEHNR and FQNEAQ (reference sequence). CDR3 loop: CASSRENGIGTGELFF. The CDR3 DNA is TGTGCCAGCAGCCGCGAGAACGGGATTGGCACCGGGGAGCTGTTTTTT.

The rearrangement links TRBV4-1 to TRBJ1-4; possibly TRBD1 for D (6 bases). The CDR3 runs to 15 residues. The germline gives CDR1 MGHRA, CDR2 YSYEKL. The V and J ends lost 4 bases and 7 bases respectively, with 16 bases between them. CDR3 nucleotides: TGCGCCAGCAGCCCCCGGGGGCTAGGAGGTGAAAAACTGTTTTTT. This sequence encodes CASSPRGLGGEKLFF.

The J gene is TRBJ2-5, the V gene TRBV30; no clear D gene. There are 12 residues in the CDR3. From germline, CDR1 is GTSNPN and CDR2 SVGIG (reference sequence). Trimming pared 3 bases from V and 5 bases from J, leaving 10 bases between. CDR3 sequence reads: CAWRNGGETQYF. The DNA of the CDR3 is TGTGCCTGGAGAAATGGCGGCGAGACCCAGTACTTC.